These 14 T cell receptor beta chains were all obtained from the same sample, sequenced in a study of post-analysis software for immune sequencing data. Study-wide results and caveats: Compared with controls, patients had more of 4 to 6 TRBV segments, including TRBV5-6, TRBV5-1 and TRBV20-1.

Antigens of these TCRs are unknown. TCR beta cDNA libraries included unique molecular identifiers. TCRdb re-analysed the PCR reads in MiXCR, keeping a single row per CDR3 protein. The top ten clones hold over 1.5% of a sample with about 620,000 distinct CDR3 sequences, roughly 40% of them seen once. Sequencing used blood. Receptor source: a girl aged 5-17 years with multiple sclerosis.

CDR3 sequence reads: CASTGGGAEQYF. The CDR3 DNA reads TGCGCCAGTACTGGCGGGGGGGCGGAGCAGTACTTC. The chain recombines TRBV10-2 with TRBJ2-5, with 9 bases aligning to TRBD2. After removal of 9 bases from V and 11 bases from J, the junction contained 10 bases not matched to a gene. The CDR3 runs to 12 residues. The V gene's germline CDR1 is WSHSY and CDR2 SAAADI.

V is TRBV7-2 and J is TRBJ2-3, with a possible D match to TRBD1 (5 bases). The germline V gene has CDR1 SGHTA and CDR2 FQGNSA. With 5 bases removed from V and 6 bases from J, the gap between germline ends came to 15 bases. This CDR3 contains 14 residues. The CDR3 coding sequence is TGTGCCAGCAGCCCGGACAAGGCTGGGGATACGCAGTATTTT. Encoded protein: CASSPDKAGDTQYF.

CDR3 sequence reads: CSASPFDRATNEKLFF. The DNA for the CDR3 is TGCAGTGCTAGCCCCTTCGACAGGGCAACTAATGAAAAACTGTTTTTT. This sequence joins TRBV20-1 and TRBJ1-4; 7 bases match TRBD1. Losses at the gene ends were 3 bases for V and 0 bases for J; bases not matched to a gene: 7. The germline V gene has CDR1 DFQATT and CDR2 SNEGSKA (reference sequence). This CDR3 region has 16 residues.

CDR3 loop: CASSPGTHSYEQYF. The CDR3 nucleotides are TGTGCCAGCAGCCCCGGGACACATTCCTACGAGCAGTACTTC. The chain combines TRBV7-9 with TRBJ2-7, with D perhaps TRBD1 (6 bases). The V gene's germline CDR1 is SEHNR and CDR2 FQNEAQ (reference sequence). This CDR3 contains 14 residues. With 5 bases removed from V and 1 base from J, the gap between germline ends came to 12 bases. Filled out from reference TRBV7-9 and TRBJ2-7, the complete variable domain reads DTGVSQNPRHKITKRGQNVTFRCDPISEHNRLYWYRQTLGQGPEFLTYFQNEAQLEKSRLLSDRFSAERPKGSFSTLEIQRTEQGDSAMYLCASSPGTHSYEQYFGPGTRLTVT.

The chain uses TRBV10-3 and TRBJ1-4; D ambiguous. V was pared by 3 bases and J by 6 bases, with 11 bases between. In germline, CDR1 is ENHRY, CDR2 SYGVKD. CDR3 length equals 14 residues. CDR3 in DNA: TGTGCCATCAGTGACGAGCTTAAGGATGAAAAACTGTTTTTT. It codes for CAISDELKDEKLFF.

This clonotype was seen once. The genes are TRBV4-1 and TRBJ2-7, with TRBD2 identical over 11 bases. Germline V CDR1 and CDR2: MGHRA, YSYEKL. The CDR3 covers 15 residues. V trimming: 7 bases; J trimming: 1 base; junction bases outside the gene matches: 6. The CDR3 loop is CASNPTSGSSYEQYF. CDR3 in DNA: TGCGCCAGCAACCCTACTAGCGGGAGTTCCTACGAGCAGTACTTC.

The gene calls are TRBV5-1 and TRBJ2-7; D gene ambiguous. The germline V and J ends were trimmed by 1 base and 1 base, with 6 bases remaining between them. Per the germline V gene, CDR1 is SGHRS and CDR2 is YFSETQ. The length of the CDR3 is 13 residues. CDR3 nucleotide sequence: TGCGCCAGCAGCTTGTGGCAGTCCTACGAGCAGTACTTC. It is translated as CASSLWQSYEQYF.

This clonotype was recorded at least ten times. The chain has TRBV7-2 and TRBJ2-5; possible D gene TRBD2, 5 bases. V was shortened by 0 bases and J by 5 bases, with 10 bases between the two germline ends. The CDR3 consists of 14 residues. CDR1 SGHTA and CDR2 FQGNSA come from the germline V gene. The CDR3 region is CASSLAGRRETQYF. In nucleotides, the CDR3 is TGTGCCAGCAGCTTAGCAGGGCGGAGGGAGACCCAGTACTTC.

This clonotype occurred a few times. The chain couples TRBV24-1 to TRBJ2-3, with 10 bases aligning to TRBD2. The CDR3 length is 16 residues. Trimming cost V 3 bases and J 5 bases; bases outside gene matches: 7. Germline V lookup: CDR1 KGHDR, CDR2 SFDVKD. CDR3 nucleotides: TGTGCCACCAGTGATACGAATAGCGGGGGGTTAGATACGCAGTATTTT. Amino acids: CATSDTNSGGLDTQYF.

The V call is TRBV5-6, the J call TRBJ1-2, with 7 bases matching TRBD1. CDR3 length: 17 amino acids. The ends lost 0 bases at V and 0 bases at J; junction bases unmatched: 8. Germline V gene lookup returns CDR1 SGHDT and CDR2 YYEEEE. The CDR3 reads CASSLVPTGRANYGYTF. The CDR3 bases are TGTGCCAGCAGCTTGGTCCCGACAGGGCGAGCTAACTATGGCTACACCTTC.

This clonotype was counted between two and nine times. The chain is built from TRBV6-5 and TRBJ2-6; no reliable D call. The CDR3 is 14 amino acids. The V gene lost 5 bases and the J gene lost 8 bases, with 13 bases spanning the gap. Germline V lookup: CDR1 MNHEY, CDR2 SVGAGI. The CDR3 nucleotides read TGTGCCAGCAGTGCCCTATCCCAGCCCAACGTCCTGACTTTC. It encodes CASSALSQPNVLTF.

This rearrangement joins TRBV6-4 to TRBJ2-2, with D perhaps matching TRBD1 or TRBD2 (5 bases each). Germline V gene data show CDR1 as MRHNA and CDR2 as SNTAGT. Trimming cost V 5 bases and J 2 bases, with 6 bases left between them. This CDR3 contains 13 residues. The CDR3 loop is CASSWDNTGELFF. In DNA, the CDR3 is TGTGCCAGCAGTTGGGACAACACCGGGGAGCTGTTTTTT.

V gene TRBV20-1 combines with J gene TRBJ2-1; 8 bases align to TRBD1. The CDR3 has 12 residues. After removal of 3 bases from V and 7 bases from J, the junction contained 2 bases not matched to a gene. The germline gives CDR1 DFQATT, CDR2 SNEGSKA (reference sequence). The CDR3 region is CSASRTGNEQFF. CDR3 nucleotide sequence: TGCAGTGCTAGTCGGACAGGGAATGAGCAGTTCTTC.

The chain is built from TRBV5-1 and TRBJ2-5, with TRBD1 identical over 9 bases. With 4 bases clipped from V and 11 bases from J, the junction kept 6 bases outside the gene matches. Per the germline V gene, CDR1 is SGHRS and CDR2 is YFSETQ. The CDR3 length is 12 residues. The CDR3 sequence is CASSGDRAEQYF. In DNA, the CDR3 is TGCGCCAGCAGCGGGGACAGGGCGGAGCAGTACTTC.